This TCR beta chain comes out of a study of shared clonotypes between healthy human individuals. This CDR3 region has 13 residues. Germline V gene lookup returns CDR1 MDHEN and CDR2 SYDVKM. Notes on the study in general: For naive CD4 cells, 5% to 6.5% of clonotypes were shared across a few donors. Non-shared clonotypes displayed generation probabilities falling below those of clonotypes present in all four donors.

Researchers ran the assay at a deep level. The material for each subset, its genomic DNA, was split evenly across several immunoSEQ plates. Using immunoSEQ multiplex PCR, the repertoire was profiled, and TCRdb retains in-frame clones only, with some absent. The sample includes hundreds of thousands of clones, almost 97% seen only once; the top ten take around 0.058%. On this clone itself: The antigen is unknown.

The chain combines TRBV28 with TRBJ2-5; D may be TRBD2 (6 bases). The J call may be faulty, since TRBJ2-7 better matches the DNA end. Source material: naive CD4+ T cells sorted from blood. Described subset: CD45RA+ positively selected. This clonotype originated in a woman aged 25 to 39 in good health. CDR3 in amino acids: CAGGAQGTYEQYF. The DNA for the CDR3 is TGTGCCGGCGGGGCCCAGGGCACCTACGAGCAGTACTTC.